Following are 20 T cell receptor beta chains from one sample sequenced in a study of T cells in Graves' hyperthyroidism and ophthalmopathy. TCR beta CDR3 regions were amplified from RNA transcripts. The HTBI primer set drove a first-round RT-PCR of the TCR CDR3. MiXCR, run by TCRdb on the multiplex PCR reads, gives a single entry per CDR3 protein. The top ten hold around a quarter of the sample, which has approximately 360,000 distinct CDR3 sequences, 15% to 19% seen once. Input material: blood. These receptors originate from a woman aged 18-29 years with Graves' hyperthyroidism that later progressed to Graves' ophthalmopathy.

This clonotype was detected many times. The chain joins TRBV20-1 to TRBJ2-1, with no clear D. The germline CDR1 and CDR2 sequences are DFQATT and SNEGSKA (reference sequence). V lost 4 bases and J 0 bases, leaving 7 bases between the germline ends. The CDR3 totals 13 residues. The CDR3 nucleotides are TGCAGTGCTATACAATCCTCCTACAATGAGCAGTTCTTC. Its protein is CSAIQSSYNEQFF.

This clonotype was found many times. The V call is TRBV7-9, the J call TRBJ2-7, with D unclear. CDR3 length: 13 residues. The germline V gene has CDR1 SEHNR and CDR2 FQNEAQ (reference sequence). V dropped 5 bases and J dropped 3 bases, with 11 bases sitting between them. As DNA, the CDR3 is TGTGCCAGCAGCCCACCCACGGGCTACGAGCAGTACTTC. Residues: CASSPPTGYEQYF.

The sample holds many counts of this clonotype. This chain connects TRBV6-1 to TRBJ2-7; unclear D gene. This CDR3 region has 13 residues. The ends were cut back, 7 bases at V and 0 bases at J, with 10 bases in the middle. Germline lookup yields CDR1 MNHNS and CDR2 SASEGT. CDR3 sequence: CASISLSSYEQYF. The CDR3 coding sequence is TGTGCCAGCATTAGCCTAAGCTCCTACGAGCAGTACTTC.

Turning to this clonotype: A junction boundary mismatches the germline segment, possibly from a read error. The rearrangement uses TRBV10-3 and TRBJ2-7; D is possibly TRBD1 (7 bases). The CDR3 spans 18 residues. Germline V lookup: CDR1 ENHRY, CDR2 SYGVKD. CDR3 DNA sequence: TGTGCCATCAGTGAGTTCGGACTCAGGGGGGCAGGGTCCTACGAGCAGTGCTTC. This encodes CAISEFGLRGAGSYEQCF.

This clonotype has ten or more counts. This CDR3 reads CASSTPPGQGGWAQETQYF. CDR3 nucleotide sequence: TGTGCCAGCAGTACCCCGCCGGGACAGGGGGGATGGGCCCAAGAGACCCAGTACTTC. V usage is TRBV2 and J usage is TRBJ2-5; 11 nucleotides match TRBD1. This CDR3 has 19 residues. The germline gives CDR1 SNHLY, CDR2 FYNNEI. V lost 5 bases and J lost 1; bases outside the gene matches: 15.

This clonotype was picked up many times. CDR3 sequence reads: CASSPVVGISPTEAFF. The CDR3 DNA sequence: TGTGCCAGCAGTCCAGTCGTTGGGATATCTCCCACTGAAGCTTTCTTT. The chain links TRBV6-1 to TRBJ1-1; D is undetermined. Germline assignment: CDR1 MNHNS and CDR2 SASEGT. V dropped 5 bases and J dropped 4 bases, with 20 bases sitting between them. This CDR3 has 16 amino acids.

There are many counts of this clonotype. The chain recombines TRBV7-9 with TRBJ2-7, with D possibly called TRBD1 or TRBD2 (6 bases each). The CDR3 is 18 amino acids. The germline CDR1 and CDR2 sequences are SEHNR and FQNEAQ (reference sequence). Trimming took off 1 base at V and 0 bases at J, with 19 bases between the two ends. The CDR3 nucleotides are TGTGCCAGCAGCTTAGATCCGGGGGCCGGATATCACTCCTACGAGCAGTACTTC. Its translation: CASSLDPGAGYHSYEQYF.

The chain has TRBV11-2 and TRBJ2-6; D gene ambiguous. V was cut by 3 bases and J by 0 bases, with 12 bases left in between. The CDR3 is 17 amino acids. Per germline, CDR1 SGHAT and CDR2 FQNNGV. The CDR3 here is CASSLAGVNSGANVLTF. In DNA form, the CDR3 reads TGTGCCAGCAGCTTGGCAGGAGTGAACTCTGGGGCCAACGTCCTGACTTTC.

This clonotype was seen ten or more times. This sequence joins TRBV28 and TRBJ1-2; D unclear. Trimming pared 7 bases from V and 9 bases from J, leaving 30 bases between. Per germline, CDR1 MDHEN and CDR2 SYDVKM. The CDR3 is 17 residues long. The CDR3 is CASNPPRQRTEPMRYTF. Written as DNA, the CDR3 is TGTGCCAGCAACCCCCCTCGGCAACGGACGGAACCTATGCGCTACACCTTC.

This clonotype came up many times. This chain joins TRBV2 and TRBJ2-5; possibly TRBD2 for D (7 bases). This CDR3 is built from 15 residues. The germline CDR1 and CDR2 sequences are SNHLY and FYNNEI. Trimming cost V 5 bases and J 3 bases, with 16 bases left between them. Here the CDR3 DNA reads TGTGCCAGCAGTCGCGGGGGCGGGAGCAAAGAGACCCAGTACTTC. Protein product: CASSRGGGSKETQYF.

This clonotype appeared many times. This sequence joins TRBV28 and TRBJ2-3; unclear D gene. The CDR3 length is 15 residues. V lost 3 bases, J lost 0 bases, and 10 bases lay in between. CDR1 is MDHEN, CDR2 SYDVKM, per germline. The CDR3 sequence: CASSFLGPSTDTQYF. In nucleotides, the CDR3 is TGTGCCAGCAGTTTTCTGGGTCCTAGCACAGATACGCAGTATTTT.

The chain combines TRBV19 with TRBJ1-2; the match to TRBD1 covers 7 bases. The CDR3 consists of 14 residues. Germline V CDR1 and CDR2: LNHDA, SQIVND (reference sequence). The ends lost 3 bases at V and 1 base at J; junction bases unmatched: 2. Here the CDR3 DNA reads TGTGCCAGTAGTATCGGACAGGTTAACTATGGCTACACCTTC. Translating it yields CASSIGQVNYGYTF.

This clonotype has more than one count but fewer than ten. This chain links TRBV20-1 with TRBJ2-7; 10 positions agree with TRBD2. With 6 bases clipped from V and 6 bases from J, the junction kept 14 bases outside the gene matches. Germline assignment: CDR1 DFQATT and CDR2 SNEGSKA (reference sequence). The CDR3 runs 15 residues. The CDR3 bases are TGCAGTGCCACTCCGATGCTAGCGGGAGTCGCCGAGCAGTACTTC. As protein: CSATPMLAGVAEQYF.

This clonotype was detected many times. In DNA form, the CDR3 reads TGTGCCAGCACCCAATTCGCCGACAGGGAGTCGTTCGAGACCCAGTACTTC. Its protein product is CASTQFADRESFETQYF. This sequence joins TRBV2 and TRBJ2-5; 7 nucleotides align to TRBD1. V shed 7 bases, J shed 5 bases, and the junction held 19 bases outside the gene matches. The V gene's germline CDR1 is SNHLY and CDR2 FYNNEI. The CDR3 spans 17 residues.

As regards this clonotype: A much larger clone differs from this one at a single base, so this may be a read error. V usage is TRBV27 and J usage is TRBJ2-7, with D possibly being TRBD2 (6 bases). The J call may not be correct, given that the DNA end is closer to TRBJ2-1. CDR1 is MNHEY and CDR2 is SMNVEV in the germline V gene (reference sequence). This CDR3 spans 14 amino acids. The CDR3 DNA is TGTGCCAGCAGTCCTAGCGCCAGCTCCTACGAGCAGTTCTTC. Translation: CASSPSASSYEQFF.

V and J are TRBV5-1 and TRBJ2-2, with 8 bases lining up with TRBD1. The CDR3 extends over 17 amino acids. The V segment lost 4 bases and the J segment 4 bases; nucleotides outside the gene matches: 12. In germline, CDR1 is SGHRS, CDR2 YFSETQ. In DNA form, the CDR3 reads TGCGCCAGCAGCCCGGGACAGGTTCACGAGGGCACCGGGGAGCTGTTTTTT. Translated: CASSPGQVHEGTGELFF.

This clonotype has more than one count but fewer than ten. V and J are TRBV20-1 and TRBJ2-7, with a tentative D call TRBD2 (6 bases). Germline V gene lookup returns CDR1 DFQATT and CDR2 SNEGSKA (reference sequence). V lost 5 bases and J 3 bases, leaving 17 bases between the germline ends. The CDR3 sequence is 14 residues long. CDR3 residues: CSASGTEIFYEQYF. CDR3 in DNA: TGCAGTGCTTCCGGGACTGAGATCTTCTACGAGCAGTACTTC.

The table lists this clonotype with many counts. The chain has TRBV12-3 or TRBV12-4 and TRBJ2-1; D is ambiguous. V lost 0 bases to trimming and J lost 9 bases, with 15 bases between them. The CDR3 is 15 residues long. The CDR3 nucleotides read TGTGCCAGCAGTTTAGCGAGAGGAACCCCCGGTGAGCAGTTCTTC. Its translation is CASSLARGTPGEQFF.

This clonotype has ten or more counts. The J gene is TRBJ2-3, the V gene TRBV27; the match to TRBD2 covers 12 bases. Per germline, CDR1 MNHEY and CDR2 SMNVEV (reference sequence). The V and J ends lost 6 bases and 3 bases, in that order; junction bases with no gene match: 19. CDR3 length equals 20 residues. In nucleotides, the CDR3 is TGTGCCAGCAGCCCTCCCGGGGTGGGACAGGGGACTAGCGGGACAGATACGCAGTATTTT. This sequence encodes CASSPPGVGQGTSGTDTQYF.

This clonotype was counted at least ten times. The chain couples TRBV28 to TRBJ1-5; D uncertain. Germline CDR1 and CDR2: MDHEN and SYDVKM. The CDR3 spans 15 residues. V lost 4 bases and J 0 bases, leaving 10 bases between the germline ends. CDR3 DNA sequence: TGTGCCAGCAGTTCCCGACTGATTAGCAATCAGCCCCAGCATTTT. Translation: CASSSRLISNQPQHF.